This TCR beta chain was observed in a study of glioma-infiltrating T cells after dendritic cell vaccination. The PCR used 60 V beta and 13 J beta primers. Method: immunoSEQ multiplex PCR; TCRdb's copy keeps in-frame clones and lacks some. This sample has 85,000 to 110,000 clones, with roughly 79% found just once. In germline, CDR1 is MNHEY, CDR2 SMNVEV (reference sequence). The CDR3 sequence is 15 residues long. The V end lost 5 bases, the J end lost 2 bases, and 15 bases lay between the germline ends. Sample: blood, taken before dendritic cell vaccination. This receptor was obtained from a human donor with glioblastoma. This chain connects TRBV27 to TRBJ1-2, with D perhaps TRBD1 (5 bases). The CDR3 DNA sequence: TGTGCCAGCAGTAGTTGGGACGGGGGAAACTATGGCTACACCTTC. Protein product: CASSSWDGGNYGYTF.